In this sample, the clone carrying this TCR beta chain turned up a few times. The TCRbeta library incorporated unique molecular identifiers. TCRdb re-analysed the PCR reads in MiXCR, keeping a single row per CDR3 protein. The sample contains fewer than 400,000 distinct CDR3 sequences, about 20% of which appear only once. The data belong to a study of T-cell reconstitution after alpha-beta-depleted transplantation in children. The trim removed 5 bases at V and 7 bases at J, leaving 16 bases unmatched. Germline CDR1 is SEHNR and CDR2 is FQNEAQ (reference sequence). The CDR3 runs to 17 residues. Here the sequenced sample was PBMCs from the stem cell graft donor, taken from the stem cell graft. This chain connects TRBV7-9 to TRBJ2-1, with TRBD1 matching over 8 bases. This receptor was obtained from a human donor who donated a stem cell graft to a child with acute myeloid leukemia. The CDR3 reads CASSTIAGQGGMNEQFF. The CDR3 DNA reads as TGTGCCAGCAGCACGATAGCCGGACAGGGAGGAATGAATGAGCAGTTCTTC.